This record concerns one T cell receptor beta chain sequence. What it recognizes is unknown. The entry originates in a study of Tregs in tolerant kidney transplant recipients. Germline V gene data show CDR1 as SEHNR and CDR2 as FQNEAQ (reference sequence). The CDR3 has 15 residues. V dropped 5 bases and J dropped 6; count of bases not matched to a gene: 12. Data came from immunoSEQ multiplex PCR; TCRdb stores just in-frame clones and leaves some out. The table records roughly 66,000 clones, 92% of them present only once. Study conclusions and caveats: Validation in larger populations is needed because few patients were studied.

This receptor was identified in a human donor who received a combined kidney and bone marrow transplant. This material consisted of CD8+ T cells from blood, taken before the transplant. The chain links TRBV7-9 to TRBJ2-7, with 8 bases fitting TRBD1. The CDR3 spells CASSPRGQGVVEQYF. As DNA, the CDR3 is TGTGCCAGCAGCCCGAGAGGACAGGGCGTTGTCGAGCAGTACTTC.